This T cell receptor (beta chain) emerged from a study of blood T cells in healthy people across ages. The germline V gene encodes CDR1 SGHRS and CDR2 YFSETQ. V dropped 1 base and J dropped 0 bases, with 4 bases sitting between them. The CDR3 runs to 14 residues. Donors ranged from 6 to 90 years old and were healthy Caucasians in Russia. This clonotype has a handful of counts. It was with a sample-barcoded 5' primer and a J-beta primer mix that a second PCR of roughly 6 to 12 cycles was run. Researchers report that a template-switch adaptor with 12 random nucleotides tagged each cDNA molecule. TCRdb ran MiXCR on the 5' RACE reads and lists one entry per CDR3 protein. The table includes approximately 780,000 distinct CDR3 sequences, roughly 25% detected once. In addition, the sample was reused for a study of T cells of mothers and their children. That paper notes: The people who donated were three healthy Caucasian mothers and their six children. Second-PCR amplification with M1S added sample barcodes and 2-4 random nucleotides.

This sequence originates from a boy aged 5-17 years in good health. The sample comprised blood. The genes are TRBV5-1 and TRBJ2-2, with D unresolved. CDR3 DNA: TGCGCCAGCAGCTTGTCAACGAACACCGGGGAGCTGTTTTTT. Protein product: CASSLSTNTGELFF.